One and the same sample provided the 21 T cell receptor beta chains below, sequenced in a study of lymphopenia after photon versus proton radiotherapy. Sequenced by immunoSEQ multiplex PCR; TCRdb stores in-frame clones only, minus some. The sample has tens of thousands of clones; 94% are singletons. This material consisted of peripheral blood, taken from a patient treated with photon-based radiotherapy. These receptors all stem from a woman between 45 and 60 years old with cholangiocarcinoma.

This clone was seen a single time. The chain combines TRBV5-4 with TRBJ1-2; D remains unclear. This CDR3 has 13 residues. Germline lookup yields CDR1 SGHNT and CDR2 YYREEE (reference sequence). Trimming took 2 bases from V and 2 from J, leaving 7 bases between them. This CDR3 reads CASSFPENYGYTF. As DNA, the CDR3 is TGTGCCAGCAGCTTTCCCGAGAACTATGGCTACACCTTC.

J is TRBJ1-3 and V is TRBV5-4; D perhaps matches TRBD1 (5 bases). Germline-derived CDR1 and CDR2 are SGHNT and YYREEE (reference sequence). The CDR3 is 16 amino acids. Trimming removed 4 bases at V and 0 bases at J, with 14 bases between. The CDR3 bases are TGTGCCAGCAGCCAGGGACCGCCAAGCTCTGGAAACACCATATATTTT. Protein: CASSQGPPSSGNTIYF.

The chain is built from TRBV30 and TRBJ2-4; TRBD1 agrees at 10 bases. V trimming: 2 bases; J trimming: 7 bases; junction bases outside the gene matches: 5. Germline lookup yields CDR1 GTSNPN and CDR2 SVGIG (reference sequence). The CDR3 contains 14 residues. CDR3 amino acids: CAWSKGQGKNIQYF. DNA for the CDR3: TGTGCCTGGAGTAAGGGACAGGGGAAGAACATTCAGTACTTC.

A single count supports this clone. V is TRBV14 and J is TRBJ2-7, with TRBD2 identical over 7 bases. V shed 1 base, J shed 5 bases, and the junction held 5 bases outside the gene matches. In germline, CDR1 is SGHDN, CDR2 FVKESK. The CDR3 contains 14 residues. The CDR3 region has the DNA TGTGCCAGCAGCCAAGTCCGCGGGGGTCACGAGCAGTACTTC. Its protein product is CASSQVRGGHEQYF.

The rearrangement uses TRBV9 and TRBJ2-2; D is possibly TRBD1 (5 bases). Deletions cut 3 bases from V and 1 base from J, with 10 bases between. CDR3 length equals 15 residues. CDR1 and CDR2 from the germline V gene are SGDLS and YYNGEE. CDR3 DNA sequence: TGTGCCAGCAGCGCCTATAGGGGGAACACCGGGGAGCTGTTTTTT. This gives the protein CASSAYRGNTGELFF.

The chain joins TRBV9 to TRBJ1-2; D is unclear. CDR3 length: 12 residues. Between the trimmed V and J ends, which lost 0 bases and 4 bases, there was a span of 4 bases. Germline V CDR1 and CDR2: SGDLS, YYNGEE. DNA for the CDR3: TGTGCCAGCAGCGTAGGAGTCTATGGCTACACCTTC. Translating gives CASSVGVYGYTF.

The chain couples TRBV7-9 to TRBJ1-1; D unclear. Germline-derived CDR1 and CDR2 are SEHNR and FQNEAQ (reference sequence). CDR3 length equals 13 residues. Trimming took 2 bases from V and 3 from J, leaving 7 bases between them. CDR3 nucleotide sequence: TGTGCCAGCAGCTTATATCTGGACACTGAAGCTTTCTTT. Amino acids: CASSLYLDTEAFF.

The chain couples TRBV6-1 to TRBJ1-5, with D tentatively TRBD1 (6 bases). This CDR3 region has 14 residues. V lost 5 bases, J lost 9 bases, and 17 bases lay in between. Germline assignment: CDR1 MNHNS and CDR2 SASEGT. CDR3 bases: TGTGCCAGCAGTACACAGGGACTCTATCGGCCCCAGCATTTT. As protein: CASSTQGLYRPQHF.

CDR3 DNA: TGTGCCAGCAGCTTGGATGGGTACGAGCAGTACTTC. Its translation: CASSLDGYEQYF. The chain combines TRBV5-4 with TRBJ2-7; D is ambiguous. The CDR3 consists of 12 residues. V lost 0 bases, J lost 4 bases, and 5 bases lay in between. Germline V gene data show CDR1 as SGHNT and CDR2 as YYREEE (reference sequence).

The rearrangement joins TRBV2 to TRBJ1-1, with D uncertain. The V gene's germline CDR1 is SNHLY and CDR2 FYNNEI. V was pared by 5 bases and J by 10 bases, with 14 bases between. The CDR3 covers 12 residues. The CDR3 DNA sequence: TGTGCCAGCAGTATCTGGACTAACGCAGCTTTCTTT. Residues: CASSIWTNAAFF. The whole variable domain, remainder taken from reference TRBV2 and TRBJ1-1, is EPEVTQTPSHQVTQMGQEVILRCVPISNHLYFYWYRQILGQKVEFLVSFYNNEISEKSEIFDDQFSVERPDGSNFTLKIRSTKLEDSAMYFCASSIWTNAAFFGQGTRLTVV.

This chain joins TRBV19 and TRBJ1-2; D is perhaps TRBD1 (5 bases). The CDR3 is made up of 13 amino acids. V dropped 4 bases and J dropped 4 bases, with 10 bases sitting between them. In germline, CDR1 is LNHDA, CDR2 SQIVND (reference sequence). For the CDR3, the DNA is TGTGCCAGTAGTACGACAGCCTTCTATGGCTACACCTTC. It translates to CASSTTAFYGYTF.

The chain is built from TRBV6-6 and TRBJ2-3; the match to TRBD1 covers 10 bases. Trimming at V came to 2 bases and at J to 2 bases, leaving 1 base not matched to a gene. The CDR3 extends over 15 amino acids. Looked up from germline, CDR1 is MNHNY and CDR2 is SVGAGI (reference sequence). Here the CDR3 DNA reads TGTGCCAGCAGTTACGGACAGGGGGACACAGATACGCAGTATTTT. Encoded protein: CASSYGQGDTDTQYF.

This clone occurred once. DNA for the CDR3: TGCAGCGTCGCCCTAGGGGGGAACACTGAAGCTTTCTTT. Protein: CSVALGGNTEAFF. The rearrangement links TRBV29-1 to TRBJ1-1; perhaps TRBD1 as D (6 bases). The CDR3 consists of 13 residues. V lost 6 bases to trimming and J lost 1 base, with 12 bases between them. Germline V CDR1 and CDR2: SQVTM, ANQGSEA.

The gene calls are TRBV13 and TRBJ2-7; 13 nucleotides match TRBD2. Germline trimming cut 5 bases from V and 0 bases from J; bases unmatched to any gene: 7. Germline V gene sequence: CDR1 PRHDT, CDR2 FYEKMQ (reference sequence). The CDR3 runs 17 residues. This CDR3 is CASSQTRLAGGSYEQYF. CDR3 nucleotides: TGTGCCAGCAGCCAAACCCGACTAGCGGGGGGCTCCTACGAGCAGTACTTC.

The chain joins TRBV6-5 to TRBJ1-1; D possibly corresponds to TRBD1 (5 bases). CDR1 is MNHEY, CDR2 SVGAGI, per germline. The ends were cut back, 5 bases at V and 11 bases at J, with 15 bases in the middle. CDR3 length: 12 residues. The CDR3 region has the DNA TGTGCCAGCAGTACACCCGTGGGGGTGGCTTTCTTT. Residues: CASSTPVGVAFF.

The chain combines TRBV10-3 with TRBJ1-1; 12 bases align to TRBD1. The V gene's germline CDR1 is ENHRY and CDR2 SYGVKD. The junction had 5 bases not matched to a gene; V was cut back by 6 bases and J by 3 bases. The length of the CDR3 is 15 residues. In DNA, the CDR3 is TGTGCCATCAGGGGACAGGGGGCTTGGGACACTGAAGCTTTCTTT. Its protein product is CAIRGQGAWDTEAFF.

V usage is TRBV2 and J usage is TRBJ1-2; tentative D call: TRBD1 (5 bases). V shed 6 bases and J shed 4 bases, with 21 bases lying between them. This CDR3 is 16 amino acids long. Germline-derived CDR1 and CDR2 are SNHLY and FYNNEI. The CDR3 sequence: CASSPATGPIRYGYTF. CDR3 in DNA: TGTGCCAGCAGCCCTGCAACAGGACCTATCCGCTATGGCTACACCTTC.

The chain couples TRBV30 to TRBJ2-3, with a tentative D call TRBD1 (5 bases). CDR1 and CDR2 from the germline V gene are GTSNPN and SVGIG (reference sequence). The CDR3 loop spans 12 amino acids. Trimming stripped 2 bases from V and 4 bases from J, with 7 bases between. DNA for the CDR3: TGTGCCTGGAGTTCCAGGGCAGATACGCAGTATTTT. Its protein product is CAWSSRADTQYF.

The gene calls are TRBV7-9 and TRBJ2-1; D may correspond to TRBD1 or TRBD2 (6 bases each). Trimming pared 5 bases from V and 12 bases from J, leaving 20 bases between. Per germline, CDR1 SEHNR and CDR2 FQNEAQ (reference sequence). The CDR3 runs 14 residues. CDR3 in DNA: TGTGCCAGCAGCCCTCAGGGGCGCCTGGAGGGGCAGTTCTTC. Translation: CASSPQGRLEGQFF.

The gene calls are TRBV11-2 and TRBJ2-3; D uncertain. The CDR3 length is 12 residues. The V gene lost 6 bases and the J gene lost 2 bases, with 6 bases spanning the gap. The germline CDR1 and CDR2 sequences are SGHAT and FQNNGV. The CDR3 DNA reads TGTGCCAGCAGTTTTTCCACAGATACGCAGTATTTT. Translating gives CASSFSTDTQYF.

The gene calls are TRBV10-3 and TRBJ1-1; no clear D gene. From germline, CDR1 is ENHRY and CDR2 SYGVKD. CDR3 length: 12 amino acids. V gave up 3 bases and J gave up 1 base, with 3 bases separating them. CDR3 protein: CAISERNTEAFF. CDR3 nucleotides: TGTGCCATCAGTGAAAGGAACACTGAAGCTTTCTTT.